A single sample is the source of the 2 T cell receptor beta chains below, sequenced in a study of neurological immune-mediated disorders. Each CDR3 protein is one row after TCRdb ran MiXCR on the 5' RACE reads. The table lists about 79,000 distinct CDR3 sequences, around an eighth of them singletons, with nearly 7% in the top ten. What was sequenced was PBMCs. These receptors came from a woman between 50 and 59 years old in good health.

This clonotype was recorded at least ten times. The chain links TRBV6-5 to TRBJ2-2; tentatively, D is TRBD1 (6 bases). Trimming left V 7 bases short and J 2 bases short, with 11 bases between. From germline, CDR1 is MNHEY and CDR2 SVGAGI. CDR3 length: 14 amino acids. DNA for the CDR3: TGTGCCAGCAACAAGGGACACAACACCGGGGAGCTGTTTTTT. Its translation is CASNKGHNTGELFF.

The CDR3 region has the DNA TGTGCCAGCAGCCGAGGAGAGGTAGCGGAAACCTACAATGAGCAGTTCTTC. It encodes CASSRGEVAETYNEQFF. The chain recombines TRBV14 with TRBJ2-1, with a possible D match to TRBD2 (6 bases). The CDR3 runs to 17 residues. Germline assignment: CDR1 SGHDN and CDR2 FVKESK. Between the trimmed V and J ends, which lost 4 bases and 2 bases, there was a span of 18 bases.